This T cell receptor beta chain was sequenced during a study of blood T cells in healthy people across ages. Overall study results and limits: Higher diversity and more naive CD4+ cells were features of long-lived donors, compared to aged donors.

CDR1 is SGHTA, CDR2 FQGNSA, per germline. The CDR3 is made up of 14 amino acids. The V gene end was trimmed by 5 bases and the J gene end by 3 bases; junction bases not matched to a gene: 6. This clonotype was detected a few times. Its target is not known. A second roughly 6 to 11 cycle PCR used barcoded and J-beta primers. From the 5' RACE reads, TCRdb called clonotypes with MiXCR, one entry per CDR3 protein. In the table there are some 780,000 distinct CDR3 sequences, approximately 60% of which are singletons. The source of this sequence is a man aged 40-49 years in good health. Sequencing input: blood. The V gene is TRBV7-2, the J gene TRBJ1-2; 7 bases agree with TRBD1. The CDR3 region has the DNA TGTGCCAGCAGCGACTGGGACAGATACTATGGCTACACCTTC. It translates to CASSDWDRYYGYTF. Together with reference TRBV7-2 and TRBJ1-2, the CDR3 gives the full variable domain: GAGVSQSPSNKVTEKGKDVELRCDPISGHTALYWYRQSLGQGLEFLIYFQGNSAPDKSGLPSDRFSAERTGGSVSTLTIQRTQQEDSAVYLCASSDWDRYYGYTFGSGTRLTVV.